The rows below give T cell receptor beta chains drawn from one sample of a study of PD-1 blockade in classical Hodgkin lymphoma. Clones were sequenced by immunoSEQ multiplex PCR, and TCRdb holds only the in-frame ones, with some missing. The sample records just over 50,000 clones, around 67% being singletons. The source material was peripheral blood mononuclear cells (PBMCs), sampled before the second cycle of nivolumab. The source is a human donor with classical Hodgkin lymphoma. Each CDR3 is given with its conserved first and last residue. The order of the fields is V gene, J gene, D gene, clone size, CDR3 protein, CDR3 DNA. The D gene is left open where the match is weak. The listing skips clone size in some rows; elsewhere it reads once, few, many or a size class.

v_call: TRBV11-3
j_call: TRBJ2-3
d_call: TRBD2
clone_size: NA
cdr3_aa: CASSPRTSGGEGDTQYF
cdr3_nt: TGTGCCAGCAGCCCCCGGACTAGCGGGGGGGAGGGAGATACGCAGTATTTT

v_call: TRBV6-6
j_call: TRBJ2-3
d_call: TRBD2
clone_size: NA
cdr3_aa: CASRRLAGATDTQYF
cdr3_nt: TGTGCCAGCAGGCGACTAGCGGGAGCGACAGATACGCAGTATTTT

v_call: TRBV7-9
j_call: TRBJ1-2
d_call: TRBD1
clone_size: NA
cdr3_aa: CARGGNYGYTF
cdr3_nt: TGTGCCCGAGGGGGCAACTATGGCTACACCTTC

v_call: TRBV15
j_call: TRBJ2-3
d_call: TRBD2
clone_size: NA
cdr3_aa: CATSRRLAGVADTQYF
cdr3_nt: TGTGCCACCAGCCGACGACTAGCGGGAGTTGCAGATACGCAGTATTTT

v_call: TRBV30
j_call: TRBJ2-1
d_call: NA
clone_size: NA
cdr3_aa: CAWSVTATSSSYNEQFF
cdr3_nt: TGTGCCTGGAGTGTAACCGCCACCTCGAGCTCCTACAATGAGCAGTTCTTC

v_call: TRBV6-1
j_call: TRBJ2-7
d_call: NA
clone_size: NA
cdr3_aa: CAVRGGDYEQYF
cdr3_nt: TGTGCCGTGAGGGGGGGAGACTACGAGCAGTACTTC

v_call: TRBV19
j_call: TRBJ1-2
d_call: NA
clone_size: NA
cdr3_aa: CASRFLGVYGYTF
cdr3_nt: TGTGCCAGTAGATTCCTCGGGGTCTATGGCTACACCTTC

v_call: TRBV18
j_call: TRBJ2-5
d_call: NA
clone_size: few
cdr3_aa: CASSPGAETQYF
cdr3_nt: TGTGCCAGCTCACCTGGGGCAGAGACCCAGTACTTC

v_call: TRBV5-6
j_call: TRBJ1-1
d_call: NA
clone_size: NA
cdr3_aa: CASSLGTEAFF
cdr3_nt: TGTGCCAGCAGCTTGGGGACTGAAGCTTTCTTT

v_call: TRBV5-1
j_call: TRBJ1-1
d_call: NA
clone_size: NA
cdr3_aa: CASSPKTVAGTEAFF
cdr3_nt: TGCGCCAGCAGCCCCAAGACAGTAGCGGGCACTGAAGCTTTCTTT

v_call: TRBV14
j_call: TRBJ1-1
d_call: NA
clone_size: NA
cdr3_aa: CASSHRTDHEAFF
cdr3_nt: TGTGCCAGCAGCCATCGGACAGACCACGAAGCTTTCTTT

v_call: TRBV9
j_call: TRBJ1-5
d_call: NA
clone_size: NA
cdr3_aa: CASSVDTGDSPQHF
cdr3_nt: TGTGCCAGCAGCGTAGATACGGGGGATTCGCCCCAGCATTTT

v_call: TRBV6-5
j_call: TRBJ1-4
d_call: TRBD1
clone_size: NA
cdr3_aa: CASRPETGFKKLFF
cdr3_nt: TGTGCCAGCAGACCAGAGACAGGGTTTAAAAAACTGTTTTTT

v_call: TRBV7-9
j_call: TRBJ1-3
d_call: NA
clone_size: NA
cdr3_aa: CASSLDGNTIYF
cdr3_nt: TGTGCCAGCAGCTTAGACGGAAACACCATATATTTT

v_call: TRBV6-1
j_call: TRBJ2-2
d_call: NA
clone_size: few
cdr3_aa: CASSVGAGINTGELFF
cdr3_nt: TGTGCCAGCAGTGTAGGGGCAGGGATCAACACCGGGGAGCTGTTTTTT

v_call: TRBV20-1
j_call: TRBJ1-2
d_call: NA
clone_size: few
cdr3_aa: CSAYRDGYTF
cdr3_nt: TGCAGTGCTTACAGGGATGGCTACACCTTC

v_call: TRBV27
j_call: TRBJ2-7
d_call: NA
clone_size: NA
cdr3_aa: CASSSRGYEQYF
cdr3_nt: TGTGCCAGCAGTTCCAGGGGCTACGAGCAGTACTTC

v_call: TRBV7-2
j_call: TRBJ2-5
d_call: NA
clone_size: NA
cdr3_aa: CASSLMGQKETQYF
cdr3_nt: TGTGCCAGCAGCTTAATGGGGCAGAAAGAGACCCAGTACTTC

v_call: TRBV18
j_call: TRBJ2-2
d_call: NA
clone_size: NA
cdr3_aa: CASSLLNTGELFF
cdr3_nt: TGTGCCAGCTCACTCCTAAACACCGGGGAGCTGTTTTTT

v_call: TRBV9
j_call: TRBJ2-1
d_call: NA
clone_size: NA
cdr3_aa: CASSLRPLPYNEQFF
cdr3_nt: TGTGCCAGCAGCCTCAGGCCCCTCCCCTACAATGAGCAGTTCTTC

v_call: TRBV18
j_call: TRBJ2-3
d_call: NA
clone_size: NA
cdr3_aa: CASSPIASGSTDTQYF
cdr3_nt: TGTGCCAGCTCACCAATAGCCAGCGGAAGCACAGATACGCAGTATTTT

v_call: TRBV19
j_call: TRBJ1-2
d_call: NA
clone_size: NA
cdr3_aa: CASRTKGDRNYGYTF
cdr3_nt: TGTGCCAGTAGGACAAAAGGCGACCGGAACTATGGCTACACCTTC

v_call: TRBV6-5
j_call: TRBJ1-3
d_call: NA
clone_size: NA
cdr3_aa: CASSYSRDSGNTIYF
cdr3_nt: TGTGCCAGCAGTTACTCTAGGGATTCTGGAAACACCATATATTTT

v_call: TRBV7-9
j_call: TRBJ1-1
d_call: NA
clone_size: NA
cdr3_aa: CASSLVPGMNTEAFF
cdr3_nt: TGTGCCAGCAGCTTAGTTCCGGGCATGAACACTGAAGCTTTCTTT

v_call: TRBV11-2
j_call: TRBJ2-3
d_call: NA
clone_size: NA
cdr3_aa: CASSLNTGSYTDTQYF
cdr3_nt: TGTGCCAGCAGCTTAAATACAGGCAGCTACACAGATACGCAGTATTTT

v_call: TRBV27
j_call: TRBJ2-4
d_call: TRBD2
clone_size: few
cdr3_aa: CASSLRPGGLAGGETKNIQYF
cdr3_nt: TGTGCCAGCAGTTTAAGGCCGGGGGGTTTAGCGGGAGGGGAAACCAAAAACATTCAGTACTTC

v_call: TRBV28
j_call: TRBJ2-3
d_call: NA
clone_size: NA
cdr3_aa: CASSYQPSDTQYF
cdr3_nt: TGTGCCAGCAGTTACCAACCTAGCGATACGCAGTATTTT

v_call: TRBV28
j_call: TRBJ1-2
d_call: NA
clone_size: NA
cdr3_aa: CASSRTEGYTF
cdr3_nt: TGTGCCAGCAGCCGGACAGAGGGCTACACCTTC

v_call: TRBV11-2
j_call: TRBJ1-5
d_call: NA
clone_size: NA
cdr3_aa: CASSFVGVNQPQHF
cdr3_nt: TGTGCCAGCAGCTTTGTTGGGGTGAATCAGCCCCAGCATTTT

v_call: TRBV19
j_call: TRBJ1-1
d_call: NA
clone_size: NA
cdr3_aa: CASSWRTDNTEAFF
cdr3_nt: TGTGCCAGTAGTTGGAGGACAGACAACACTGAAGCTTTCTTT

v_call: TRBV2
j_call: TRBJ2-7
d_call: TRBD2
clone_size: NA
cdr3_aa: CAIGLAGVSSYEQYF
cdr3_nt: TGTGCCATAGGACTAGCGGGAGTCAGCTCCTACGAGCAGTACTTC